The 21 T cell receptor beta chains presented below share a single source sample, sequenced in a study of cytomegalovirus exposure and HLA in healthy donors. Method: immunoSEQ multiplex PCR; TCRdb's copy keeps in-frame clones and lacks some. Of under 400,000 clones in the sample, just over 85% were seen once. The sequenced sample consisted of PBMCs. Every receptor here comes from a woman between 18 and 29 years old in good health and CMV-seronegative.

The rearrangement joins TRBV27 to TRBJ1-5; 7 bases fit TRBD1. Germline V gives CDR1 MNHEY, CDR2 SMNVEV (reference sequence). Trimming at V came to 3 bases and at J to 3 bases, leaving 8 bases not matched to a gene. CDR3 length equals 16 residues. The CDR3: CASSLQGGRNNQPQHF. The CDR3 coding sequence is TGTGCCAGCAGTTTGCAGGGGGGTCGAAACAATCAGCCCCAGCATTTT.

This chain connects TRBV4-1 to TRBJ1-1; TRBD1 might be the D (5 bases). CDR1 is MGHRA and CDR2 is YSYEKL in the germline V gene. The CDR3 contains 14 residues. Trimming cost V 1 base and J 5 bases, with 11 bases left between them. This CDR3 is CASSQGRVSTEAFF. DNA for the CDR3: TGCGCCAGCAGCCAAGGCAGGGTCTCAACTGAAGCTTTCTTT.

The V and J genes are TRBV15 and TRBJ1-6, with D tentatively TRBD1 (5 bases). This CDR3 has 13 residues. V was clipped by 2 bases and J by 8 bases, with 7 bases between them. Germline values: CDR1 LNHNV, CDR2 YYDKDF (reference sequence). The CDR3 sequence is CATSRSRDSPLHF. CDR3 sequence (DNA): TGTGCCACCAGCAGATCCAGGGATTCACCCCTCCACTTT.

V and J are TRBV7-6 and TRBJ1-6, with 11 positions matching TRBD1. The CDR3 spans 15 residues. Germline-derived CDR1 and CDR2 are SGHVS and FNYEAQ. The junction had 5 bases not matched to a gene; V was cut back by 5 bases and J by 8 bases. CDR3 region: CASSPGQGADSPLHF. DNA of the CDR3: TGTGCCAGCAGCCCCGGACAGGGGGCGGATTCACCCCTCCACTTT.

The gene calls are TRBV4-1 and TRBJ2-3; 7 bases line up with TRBD2. Germline CDR1 and CDR2: MGHRA and YSYEKL. V shed 1 base and J 2 bases; nucleotides not matched to a gene: 3. CDR3 length: 15 residues. CDR3 amino acids: CASSQVGTTTDTQYF. The CDR3 DNA sequence: TGCGCCAGCAGCCAAGTCGGGACTACCACAGATACGCAGTATTTT.

This chain connects TRBV5-8 to TRBJ1-2; 11 nucleotides align to TRBD1. The length of the CDR3 is 15 residues. The germline gives CDR1 SGHTS, CDR2 YDEGEE. The V gene end was trimmed by 3 bases and the J gene end by 4 bases; junction bases not matched to a gene: 5. CDR3 protein: CASSSGQGVGYGYTF. DNA for the CDR3: TGTGCCAGCAGCTCGGGACAGGGGGTTGGCTATGGCTACACCTTC.

The chain is built from TRBV7-2 and TRBJ2-1; possible D gene TRBD2, 7 bases. The CDR3 totals 13 residues. V lost 5 bases and J lost 7, with 12 bases in between. CDR1 and CDR2 (germline): SGHTA, FQGNSA. As DNA, the CDR3 is TGTGCCAGCAGCCCTCGGGGGGCGAATGAGCAGTTCTTC. Protein sequence: CASSPRGANEQFF.

The chain combines TRBV6-6 with TRBJ2-7, with 8 nucleotides matching TRBD1. Germline loops: CDR1 MNHNY, CDR2 SVGAGI (reference sequence). The CDR3 spans 15 residues. Trimming at V came to 2 bases and at J to 1 base, leaving 4 bases not matched to a gene. The chain's CDR3 is CASSYARTGSYEQYF. The CDR3 nucleotides are TGTGCCAGCAGTTACGCTAGGACAGGGTCCTACGAGCAGTACTTC.

The chain employs TRBV7-8 and TRBJ1-6; 9 nucleotides align to TRBD1. Germline V CDR1 and CDR2: SGHVS, FQNEAQ. V gave up 5 bases and J gave up 5 bases; unmatched junction bases: 7. The CDR3 has 16 residues. CDR3 nucleotides: TGTGCCAGCAGCCGACAGGGGGAAGTGAATAATTCACCCCTCCACTTT. This translates into CASSRQGEVNNSPLHF.

The V call is TRBV5-1, the J call TRBJ2-1, with 13 positions matching TRBD2. CDR3 size: 16 residues. Trimming removed 4 bases from V and 6 bases from J; junction bases left unmatched: 7. In germline, CDR1 is SGHRS, CDR2 YFSETQ. CDR3: CASSPTGLAGTNEQFF. In DNA, the CDR3 is TGCGCCAGCAGCCCTACGGGACTAGCGGGAACCAATGAGCAGTTCTTC.

This sequence joins TRBV30 and TRBJ2-5; D not resolved. This CDR3 contains 17 residues. The V and J ends lost 0 bases and 4 bases respectively, with 21 bases between them. Germline V CDR1 and CDR2: GTSNPN, SVGIG (reference sequence). The CDR3 nucleotides read TGTGCCTGGAGTGTCCTACCTTCACCCCCGGGTTTAGAGACCCAGTACTTC. Translating it yields CAWSVLPSPPGLETQYF.

V gene TRBV5-1 combines with J gene TRBJ2-7; D perhaps matches TRBD2 (6 bases). With 3 bases removed from V and 0 bases from J, the gap between germline ends came to 13 bases. The CDR3 totals 15 residues. Germline CDR1 SGHRS, CDR2 YFSETQ. DNA of the CDR3: TGCGCCAGCAGCTCGGGAGCCGGGGGCTCCTACGAGCAGTACTTC. Protein product: CASSSGAGGSYEQYF.

CDR3 nucleotides: TGTGCCAGCAGTGAAGGATACGACAGCATCGCCTATAGCAATCAGCCCCAGCATTTT. Protein: CASSEGYDSIAYSNQPQHF. The V and J genes are TRBV6-1 and TRBJ1-5, with D maybe TRBD1 (5 bases). The ends were cut back, 1 base at V and 0 bases at J, with 19 bases in the middle. Germline values: CDR1 MNHNS, CDR2 SASEGT. The CDR3 runs 19 residues.

The chain is built from TRBV7-8 and TRBJ1-5; weak D call: TRBD1 (6 bases). The V end was cut by 3 bases, the J end by 0 bases, with 15 bases between. This CDR3 spans 17 amino acids. The germline V gene has CDR1 SGHVS and CDR2 FQNEAQ. CDR3 loop: CASSLHRERNSNQPQHF. CDR3 nucleotide sequence: TGTGCCAGCAGCTTGCACAGGGAGCGGAATAGCAATCAGCCCCAGCATTTT.

The chain carries TRBV6-1 and TRBJ2-5, with D possibly TRBD1 on 6 matching bases. Germline CDR1 is MNHNS and CDR2 is SASEGT. V lost 6 bases and J lost 2, with 16 bases in between. CDR3 length: 15 amino acids. The CDR3 DNA reads TGTGCCAGCAGAAGAATGCCGGACAGACAAGAGACCCAGTACTTC. Its protein is CASRRMPDRQETQYF.

The chain has TRBV28 and TRBJ2-1; 7 bases are shared with TRBD2. The CDR3 spans 13 residues. The germline CDR1 and CDR2 sequences are MDHEN and SYDVKM. V shed 9 bases and J 10 bases; nucleotides not matched to a gene: 12. The CDR3: CASSVGRAREQFF. CDR3 DNA: TGTGCCAGTTCCGTGGGGAGGGCGCGCGAGCAGTTCTTC.

The chain has TRBV7-9 and TRBJ2-7, with D hard to call. The germline gives CDR1 SEHNR, CDR2 FQNEAQ (reference sequence). CDR3 length: 14 residues. Trimming cost V 4 bases and J 0 bases, with 10 bases left between them. This CDR3 reads CASSSAESSYEQYF. The CDR3 DNA is TGTGCCAGCAGCTCGGCGGAGAGCTCCTACGAGCAGTACTTC.

This chain connects TRBV9 to TRBJ1-1; TRBD1 might be the D (6 bases). CDR1 SGDLS and CDR2 YYNGEE come from the germline V gene. The CDR3 has 12 residues. The ends were cut back, 5 bases at V and 3 bases at J, with 8 bases in the middle. CDR3: CASRKGDTEAFF. CDR3 DNA: TGTGCCAGCAGAAAGGGGGACACTGAAGCTTTCTTT.

The chain has TRBV6-5 and TRBJ1-4; D gene uncertain. V lost 0 bases and J 7 bases, leaving 9 bases between the germline ends. The CDR3 sequence is 14 residues long. Germline V gives CDR1 MNHEY, CDR2 SVGAGI. CDR3 sequence reads: CASSYSSAGEKLFF. The CDR3 DNA reads as TGTGCCAGCAGTTACTCTTCCGCGGGTGAAAAACTGTTTTTT.

The chain uses TRBV11-2 and TRBJ1-3; the match to TRBD1 covers 7 bases. The CDR3 loop spans 15 amino acids. Looked up from germline, CDR1 is SGHAT and CDR2 is FQNNGV. The V and J ends lost 0 bases and 7 bases, in that order; junction bases with no gene match: 6. The CDR3 loop is CASSLDDRARNTIYF. The CDR3 DNA reads as TGTGCCAGCAGCTTAGACGACAGGGCTCGGAACACCATATATTTT.

V is TRBV13 and J is TRBJ1-1; D not resolved. Trimming stripped 0 bases from V and 11 bases from J, with 10 bases between. Germline V gene data show CDR1 as PRHDT and CDR2 as FYEKMQ (reference sequence). The length of the CDR3 is 12 residues. The CDR3 sequence: CASSLGSREAFF. The CDR3 DNA follows: TGTGCCAGCAGCTTAGGGTCGCGGGAGGCTTTCTTT.